This T cell receptor (beta chain) was observed in a study of blood T cell repertoires in COVID-19. Germline values: CDR1 SGHTS, CDR2 YDEGEE. The CDR3 covers 15 residues. The V gene end was trimmed by 4 bases and the J gene end by 4 bases; junction bases not matched to a gene: 7. Authors' methods: Reference gene primer amplification gave nucleated cell count estimates. Generated by immunoSEQ multiplex PCR, the TCRdb table keeps only in-frame clones and is missing some. The DNA was the basis for D and trimming; V, J and clone size are from that table. The sample lists more than 200,000 clones, 88% occurring once.

The source material was peripheral blood. This TCR derives from an older man with acute or convalescent COVID-19. The J gene is TRBJ2-1, the V gene TRBV5-8; 8 nucleotides align to TRBD1. CDR3 protein: CASSRVTGVYNEQFF. CDR3 sequence (DNA): TGTGCCAGCAGCCGCGTGACAGGGGTATACAATGAGCAGTTCTTC.